This T cell receptor beta chain was found in a study of T cells in Graves' hyperthyroidism and ophthalmopathy. CDR3 length: 15 amino acids. Germline V CDR1 and CDR2: SGHAT, FQDESV (reference sequence). V shed 2 bases and J shed 0 bases, with 10 bases lying between them. It was considered stable Graves' hyperthyroidism when ophthalmopathy did not progress within 18 months. Clinical symptoms, serum thyroxine and TRAb, thyroid ultrasound and orbital computed tomography together formed the diagnostic basis. Findings and caveats of the study: By a 13 V-J model, ophthalmopathy was set apart from stable hyperthyroidism.

RNA transcripts were the template for amplifying TCR beta CDR3 regions. With the HTBI primer set, the TCR CDR3 went through a first round of RT-PCR. TCRdb re-called the multiplex PCR reads with MiXCR, one entry per CDR3 protein. In the table there are 300,000 to 450,000 distinct CDR3 sequences, approximately 15% of which are singletons. As concerns this clonotype: What it binds is not known.

The chain uses TRBV11-1 and TRBJ2-5, with D perhaps TRBD1 or TRBD2 (5 bases each). The receptor was isolated from an older woman with Graves' hyperthyroidism. Source material: blood. For the CDR3, the DNA is TGTGCCAGCAGCTTACAGGGAGATGACCAAGAGACCCAGTACTTC. Translation: CASSLQGDDQETQYF.